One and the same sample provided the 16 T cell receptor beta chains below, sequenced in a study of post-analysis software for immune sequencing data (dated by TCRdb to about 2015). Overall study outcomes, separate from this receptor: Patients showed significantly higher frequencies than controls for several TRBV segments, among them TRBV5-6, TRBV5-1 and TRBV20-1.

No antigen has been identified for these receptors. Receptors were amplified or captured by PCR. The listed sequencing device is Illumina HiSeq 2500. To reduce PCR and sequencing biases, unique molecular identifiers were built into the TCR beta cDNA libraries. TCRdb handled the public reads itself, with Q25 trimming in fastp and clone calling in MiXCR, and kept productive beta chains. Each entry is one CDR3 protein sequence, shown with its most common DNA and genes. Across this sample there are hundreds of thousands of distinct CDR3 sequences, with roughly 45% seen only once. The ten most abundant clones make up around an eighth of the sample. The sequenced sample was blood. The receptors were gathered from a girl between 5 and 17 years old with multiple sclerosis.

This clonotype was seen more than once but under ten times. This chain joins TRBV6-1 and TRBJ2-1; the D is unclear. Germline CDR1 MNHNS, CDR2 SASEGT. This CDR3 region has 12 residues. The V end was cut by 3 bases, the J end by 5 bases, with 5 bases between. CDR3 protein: CASSDGHNEQFF. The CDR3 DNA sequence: TGTGCCAGCAGTGATGGGCACAATGAGCAGTTCTTC.

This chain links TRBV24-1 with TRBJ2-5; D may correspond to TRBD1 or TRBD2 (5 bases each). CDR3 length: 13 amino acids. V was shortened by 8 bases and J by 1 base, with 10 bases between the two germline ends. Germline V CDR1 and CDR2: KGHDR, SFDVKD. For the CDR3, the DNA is TGTGCCACCAACTCCGGGGCCCAAGAGACCCAGTACTTC. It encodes CATNSGAQETQYF.

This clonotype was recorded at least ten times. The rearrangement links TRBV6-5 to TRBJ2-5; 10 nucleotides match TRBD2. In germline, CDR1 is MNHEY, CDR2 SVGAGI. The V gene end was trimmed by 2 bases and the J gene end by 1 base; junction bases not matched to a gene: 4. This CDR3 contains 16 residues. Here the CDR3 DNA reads TGTGCCAGCAGTTACGGGGCTAGCGGGAGCCAAGAGACCCAGTACTTC. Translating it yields CASSYGASGSQETQYF.

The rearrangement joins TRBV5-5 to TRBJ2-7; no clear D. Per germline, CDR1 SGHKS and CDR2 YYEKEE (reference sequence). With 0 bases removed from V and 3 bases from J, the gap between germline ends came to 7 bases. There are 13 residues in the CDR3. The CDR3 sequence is CASSLAPVYEQYF. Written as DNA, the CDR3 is TGTGCCAGCAGCTTGGCCCCCGTCTACGAGCAGTACTTC.

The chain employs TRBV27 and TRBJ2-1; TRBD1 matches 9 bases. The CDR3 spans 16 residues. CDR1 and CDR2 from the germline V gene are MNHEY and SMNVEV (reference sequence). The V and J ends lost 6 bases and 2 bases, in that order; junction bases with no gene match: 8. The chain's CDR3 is CASSGQGYEAYNEQFF. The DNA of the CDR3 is TGTGCCAGCAGCGGACAGGGGTATGAGGCCTACAATGAGCAGTTCTTC.

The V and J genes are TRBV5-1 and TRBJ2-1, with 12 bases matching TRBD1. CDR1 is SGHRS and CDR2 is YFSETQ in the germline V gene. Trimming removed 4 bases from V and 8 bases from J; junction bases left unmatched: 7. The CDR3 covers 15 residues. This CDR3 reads CASSPGTGGVYEQFF. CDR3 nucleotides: TGCGCCAGCAGCCCCGGGACAGGGGGCGTCTATGAGCAGTTCTTC.

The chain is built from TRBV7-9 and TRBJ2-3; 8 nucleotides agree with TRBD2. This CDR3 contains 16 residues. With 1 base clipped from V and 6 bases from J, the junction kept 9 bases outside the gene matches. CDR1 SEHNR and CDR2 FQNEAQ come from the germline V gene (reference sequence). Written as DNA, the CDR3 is TGTGCCAGCAGCTTAGGGGAGGGGACTAGTGCTGATACGCAGTATTTT. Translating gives CASSLGEGTSADTQYF.

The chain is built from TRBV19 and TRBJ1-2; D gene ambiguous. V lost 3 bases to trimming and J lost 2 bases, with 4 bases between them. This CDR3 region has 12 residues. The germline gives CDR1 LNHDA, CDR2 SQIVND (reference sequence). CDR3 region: CASSIYNYGYTF. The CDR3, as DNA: TGTGCCAGTAGTATCTACAACTATGGCTACACCTTC.

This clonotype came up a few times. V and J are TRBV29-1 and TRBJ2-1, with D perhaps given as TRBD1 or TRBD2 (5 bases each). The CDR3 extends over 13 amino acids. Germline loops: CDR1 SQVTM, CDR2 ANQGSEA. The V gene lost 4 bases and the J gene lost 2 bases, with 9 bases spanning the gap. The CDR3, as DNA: TGCAGCGTTGTGGGGACCACCTACAATGAGCAGTTCTTC. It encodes CSVVGTTYNEQFF.

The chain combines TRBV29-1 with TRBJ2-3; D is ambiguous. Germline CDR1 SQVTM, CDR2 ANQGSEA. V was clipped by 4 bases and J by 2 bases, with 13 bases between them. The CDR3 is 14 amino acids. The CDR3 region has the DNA TGCAGCGTTGGCGCCATAATCAACACAGATACGCAGTATTTT. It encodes CSVGAIINTDTQYF.

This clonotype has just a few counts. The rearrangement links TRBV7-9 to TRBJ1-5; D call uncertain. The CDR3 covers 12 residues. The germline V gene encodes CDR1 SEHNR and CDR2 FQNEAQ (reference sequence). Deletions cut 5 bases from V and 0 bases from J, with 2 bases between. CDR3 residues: CASSNSNQPQHF. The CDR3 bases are TGTGCCAGCAGCAATAGCAATCAGCCCCAGCATTTT.

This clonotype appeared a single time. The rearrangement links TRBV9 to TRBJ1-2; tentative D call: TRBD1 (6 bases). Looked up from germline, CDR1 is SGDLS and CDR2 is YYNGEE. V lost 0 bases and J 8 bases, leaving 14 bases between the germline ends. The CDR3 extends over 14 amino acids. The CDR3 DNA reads TGTGCCAGCAGCGTAGGGCCGGGGGCGCAAGGCTACACCTTC. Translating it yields CASSVGPGAQGYTF.

CDR3: CASSQEGGRASQYF. The CDR3 DNA is TGTGCCAGCAGCCAAGAAGGCGGGAGGGCCTCGCAGTACTTC. This chain links TRBV3-1 with TRBJ2-5, with TRBD2 matching 9 bases. CDR3 size: 14 residues. In germline, CDR1 is LGHDT, CDR2 YNNKEL (reference sequence). The V gene end was trimmed by 0 bases and the J gene end by 11 bases; junction bases not matched to a gene: 7.

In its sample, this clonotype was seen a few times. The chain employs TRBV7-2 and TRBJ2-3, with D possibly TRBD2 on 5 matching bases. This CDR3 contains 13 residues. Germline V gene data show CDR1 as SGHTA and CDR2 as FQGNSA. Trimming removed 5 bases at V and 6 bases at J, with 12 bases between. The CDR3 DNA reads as TGTGCCAGCAGCAGAATTCCGGGGGATACGCAGTATTTT. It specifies CASSRIPGDTQYF. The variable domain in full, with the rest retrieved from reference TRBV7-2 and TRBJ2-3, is GAGVSQSPSNKVTEKGKDVELRCDPISGHTALYWYRQSLGQGLEFLIYFQGNSAPDKSGLPSDRFSAERTGGSVSTLTIQRTQQEDSAVYLCASSRIPGDTQYFGPGTRLTVL.

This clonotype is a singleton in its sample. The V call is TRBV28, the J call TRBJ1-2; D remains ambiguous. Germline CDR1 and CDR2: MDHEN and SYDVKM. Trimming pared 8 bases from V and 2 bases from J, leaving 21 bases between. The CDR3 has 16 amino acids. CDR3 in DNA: TGTGCCAGCGGTGCCTCTAACAGCGGGCCGAACTATGGCTACACCTTC. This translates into CASGASNSGPNYGYTF.

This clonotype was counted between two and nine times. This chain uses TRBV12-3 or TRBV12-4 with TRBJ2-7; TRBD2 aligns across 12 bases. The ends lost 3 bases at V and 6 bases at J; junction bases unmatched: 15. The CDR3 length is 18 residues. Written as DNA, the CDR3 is TGTGCCAGCAGTTTTCAGAGGACTAGCGGGATCGGGGCCGCCGAGCAGTACTTC. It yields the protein CASSFQRTSGIGAAEQYF.